The rows below give T cell receptor beta chains drawn from one sample of a study of neurological immune-mediated disorders. MiXCR, run by TCRdb on the 5' RACE reads, gives a single entry per CDR3 protein. The profile shows approximately 26,000 distinct CDR3 sequences, 3.3% of them singletons. Material for sequencing was PBMCs. The origin of the receptors is a woman in her twenties or thirties with multiple sclerosis. The CDR3 runs from the conserved cysteine through the conserved F or W. The D gene is left open where the match is weak. Size is stated for part of the rows, as once, few or many counts, or as a class when the clone is expanded.

abundance,d_gene,j_gene,v_gene,CDR3aa,CDR3nt
many,TRBD2,TRBJ2-7,TRBV7-2,CASSLVSSGGEQYF,TGTGCCAGCAGCTTAGTGTCTAGCGGGGGCGAGCAGTACTTC
many,NA,TRBJ1-1,TRBV3-1,CASSPEPGGDTEAFF,TGTGCCAGCAGCCCCGAACCGGGCGGGGACACTGAAGCTTTCTTT
many,NA,TRBJ1-5,TRBV7-6,CASSLQAGPSNQPQNF,TGTGCCAGCAGCTTACAGGCGGGTCCGAGCAATCAGCCCCAGAATTTT
medium-sized,TRBD2,TRBJ2-2,TRBV27,CASSQGASGSAGELFF,TGTGCCAGCAGTCAGGGGGCTAGCGGGAGTGCGGGGGAGCTGTTTTTT
many,TRBD1,TRBJ2-3,TRBV20-1,CSASRGQSDTQYF,TGCAGTGCTAGCAGGGGGCAATCGGATACGCAGTATTTT
many,TRBD1,TRBJ1-5,TRBV20-1,CSATTGANSNQPQNF,TGCAGTGCCACCACAGGGGCCAATAGCAATCAGCCCCAGAATTTT
many,NA,TRBJ1-6,TRBV20-1,CSATWRSSYNSPLHF,TGCAGTGCCACGTGGAGGAGCTCCTATAATTCACCCCTCCACTTT
many,NA,TRBJ2-1,TRBV29-1,CSGLAEGSYNEQFF,TGCAGCGGATTAGCGGAGGGGTCCTACAATGAGCAGTTCTTC
many,NA,TRBJ1-1,TRBV20-1,CSARAGGSYTEAFF,TGCAGTGCTAGAGCGGGGGGCAGTTACACTGAAGCTTTCTTT
many,TRBD1,TRBJ1-6,TRBV2,CASSGSGQPNSPLHF,TGTGCCAGCAGTGGGTCGGGACAGCCTAATTCACCCCTCCACTTT
NA,NA,TRBJ1-6,TRBV21-1,CASSKYRQTGEYNSPLHF,TGTGCCAGCAGCAAGTATCGACAGACAGGCGAATATAATTCACCCCTCCACTTT
many,NA,TRBJ2-7,TRBV20-1,CSARDGREQYF,TGCAGTGCTAGAGATGGGCGGGAGCAGTACTTC
many,NA,TRBJ2-5,TRBV15,CATSNGQRETQYF,TGTGCCACCAGCAATGGACAGAGGGAGACCCAGTACTTC
many,TRBD1,TRBJ2-7,TRBV7-2,CASGDRYEQYF,TGTGCCAGCGGGGACAGGTACGAGCAGTACTTC
many,NA,TRBJ2-1,TRBV7-2,CASSLPGNIIEQFF,TGTGCCAGCAGCCTGCCAGGCAATATCATAGAGCAGTTCTTC
many,NA,TRBJ2-3,TRBV20-1,CSANLDLSGGDTQYF,TGCAGTGCTAACCTTGACCTCTCGGGCGGGGATACGCAGTATTTT
many,NA,TRBJ1-2,TRBV20-1,CSGDDHRRGYTF,TGCAGTGGGGATGACCACAGGCGTGGCTACACCTTC
many,NA,TRBJ2-5,TRBV5-1,CASRGGLTQAETQYF,TGCGCCAGCAGGGGGGGCTTAACCCAGGCGGAGACCCAGTACTTC
NA,NA,TRBJ1-5,TRBV18,CASSRELRDSSNQPQHF,TGTGCCAGCTCACGGGAATTGCGGGATTCCTCTAATCAGCCCCAGCATTTT
many,NA,TRBJ2-1,TRBV6-2/TRBV6-3,CASSRDLLPYNEQFF,TGTGCCAGCAGCCGAGACCTCTTGCCCTACAATGAGCAGTTCTTC
many,TRBD2,TRBJ2-3,TRBV5-6,CASSPVAGDTQYF,TGTGCCAGCAGCCCGGTAGCGGGAGATACGCAGTATTTT
many,TRBD2,TRBJ2-7,TRBV7-6,CASSLGVREGSYEQYF,TGTGCCAGCAGCTTAGGAGTTAGGGAGGGGTCCTACGAGCAGTACTTC
many,NA,TRBJ2-2,TRBV2,CASSASGVLVRTGELFF,TGTGCCAGCAGTGCTTCGGGGGTATTGGTTAGAACCGGGGAGCTGTTTTTT
medium-sized,TRBD1,TRBJ2-3,TRBV15,CATSKERGQGTDTQYF,TGTGCCACCAGCAAGGAGAGGGGGCAAGGCACAGATACGCAGTATTTT
many,NA,TRBJ1-2,TRBV5-1,CASSKYRDGGYTF,TGCGCCAGCAGCAAGTACAGGGACGGTGGCTACACCTTC
many,NA,TRBJ2-4,TRBV7-2,CASSPDFSGIQYF,TGTGCCAGCAGCCCAGACTTCTCGGGGATTCAGTACTTC
many,NA,TRBJ2-3,TRBV29-1,CSVTTRGTDTQYF,TGCAGCGTCACCACTAGGGGGACAGATACGCAGTATTTT
NA,NA,TRBJ1-6,TRBV7-3,CASSLSPGQNSPLNF,TGTGCCAGCAGCTTAAGCCCGGGTCAGAATTCACCCCTCAACTTT
many,TRBD1,TRBJ2-4,TRBV4-2,CASGGDRGPENIQYF,TGTGCCAGCGGAGGGGACAGGGGGCCCGAAAACATTCAGTACTTC
many,NA,TRBJ1-5,TRBV12-3/TRBV12-4,CASSLLGEQPQNF,TGTGCCAGCAGTTTACTGGGTGAGCAGCCCCAGAATTTT
many,NA,TRBJ2-3,TRBV5-1,CASSLPANTQYF,TGCGCCAGCAGCTTGCCCGCCAATACGCAGTATTTT
NA,NA,TRBJ1-6,TRBV9,CASSVGDTHNSPLNF,TGTGCCAGCAGCGTAGGGGACACCCATAATTCACCCCTCAACTTT
many,TRBD2,TRBJ2-3,TRBV7-2,CASSFSGGAEDTQYF,TGTGCCAGCAGCTTTAGCGGGGGGGCCGAAGATACGCAGTATTTT
many,TRBD1,TRBJ2-7,TRBV5-6,CASSVRDSYEQYF,TGTGCCAGCAGCGTCCGGGACAGCTACGAGCAGTACTTC
many,TRBD2,TRBJ2-2,TRBV12-3/TRBV12-4,CASSFGLAGNTGELFF,TGTGCCAGCAGTTTTGGTCTAGCGGGCAACACCGGGGAGCTGTTTTTT